These T cell receptor beta chains were read from a single sample in a study of naive and memory T cell subsets. TCRdb itself ran the 5' RACE reads through MiXCR, one entry per CDR3 protein. The sample shows about 32,000 distinct CDR3 sequences, around 15% of them seen only once. The receptors shown here come from a female donor in good health. CDR3s leave out the opening cysteine and the closing phenylalanine or tryptophan. The order of the fields is J gene, V gene, CDR3 protein.

J: TRBJ1-2
V: TRBV7-9
CDR3: ASSPDFQWALGGYT

J: TRBJ1-1
V: TRBV20-1
CDR3: SARAGGRRNTEAF

J: TRBJ2-1
V: TRBV6-5
CDR3: ASSYSRLAGTTYNEQF

J: TRBJ2-1
V: TRBV7-9
CDR3: ASSPWRLAGGLKNNEQF

J: TRBJ1-1
V: TRBV18
CDR3: ASSPRNTEAF

J: TRBJ1-2
V: TRBV2
CDR3: ASIGTYGYT

J: TRBJ1-1
V: TRBV4-2
CDR3: ASSQGGTGTTEAF

J: TRBJ2-5
V: TRBV12-5
CDR3: ASGQGGGSGGYQETQY

J: TRBJ1-5
V: TRBV19
CDR3: ASSGQPSNQPQH

J: TRBJ1-2
V: TRBV9
CDR3: ASSARQETHYGYT

J: TRBJ1-1
V: TRBV6-5
CDR3: ASSGTGRFTEAF

J: TRBJ1-2
V: TRBV20-1
CDR3: SARDRTATYGYT

J: TRBJ1-1
V: TRBV2
CDR3: ASQGKEAF

J: TRBJ1-1
V: TRBV29-1
CDR3: SVGAGGTEAF

J: TRBJ1-2
V: TRBV12-3/TRBV12-4
CDR3: ASSSSGGNAGGYT

J: TRBJ1-1
V: TRBV18
CDR3: ASSPPSGMRVNTEAF

J: TRBJ2-7
V: TRBV29-1
CDR3: SVDDGAYEQY

J: TRBJ1-2
V: TRBV27
CDR3: ASSLSGGNYGYT

J: TRBJ1-1
V: TRBV20-1
CDR3: SAREGGRGTGNTEAF

J: TRBJ1-4
V: TRBV20-1
CDR3: SATTGGNEKLF

J: TRBJ2-3
V: TRBV24-1
CDR3: ATSGPDSDTQY

J: TRBJ1-1
V: TRBV9
CDR3: ASSHRTENTEAF

J: TRBJ1-6
V: TRBV25-1
CDR3: ASRSQSNSPLN

J: TRBJ1-6
V: TRBV29-1
CDR3: SAGQGGSPLH

J: TRBJ1-5
V: TRBV29-1
CDR3: SVVGVNQPQH

J: TRBJ2-1
V: TRBV20-1
CDR3: SARGKVTPHEQF

J: TRBJ2-1
V: TRBV19
CDR3: ASSLAGVSYNEQF

J: TRBJ2-4
V: TRBV7-2
CDR3: ASSLDGTGKNIQY

J: TRBJ2-3
V: TRBV7-9
CDR3: ASSSSGQSTDTQY

J: TRBJ2-7
V: TRBV5-1
CDR3: ASSSQGYYEQY